This T cell receptor (beta chain) was identified in a study of identical twins. Study conclusions and caveats: In beta out-of-frame sequences, the excess sharing between twins was weaker.

Germline V gene data show CDR1 as SGHRS and CDR2 as YFSETQ. This CDR3 has 16 amino acids. The V end was cut by 0 bases, the J end by 4 bases, with 14 bases between. Only healthy Caucasians were enrolled as donors. TCRdb used MiXCR to reprocess the 5' RACE reads, holding one entry per CDR3 protein. The table records hundreds of thousands of distinct CDR3 sequences, over 9% of them present only once. Many counts were recorded for this clonotype. Its antigen is undetermined. The sample was also reused in another study, on yellow fever vaccine responses in identical twins.

The sequence was obtained from a woman younger than 30 in good health. J is TRBJ1-3 and V is TRBV5-1, with a tentative D call TRBD1 (5 bases). The sample comprised PBMCs. The CDR3 loop reads CASSLVGAGSGNTIYF. The DNA for the CDR3 is TGCGCCAGCAGCTTGGTCGGGGCAGGGAGCGGAAACACCATATATTTT.